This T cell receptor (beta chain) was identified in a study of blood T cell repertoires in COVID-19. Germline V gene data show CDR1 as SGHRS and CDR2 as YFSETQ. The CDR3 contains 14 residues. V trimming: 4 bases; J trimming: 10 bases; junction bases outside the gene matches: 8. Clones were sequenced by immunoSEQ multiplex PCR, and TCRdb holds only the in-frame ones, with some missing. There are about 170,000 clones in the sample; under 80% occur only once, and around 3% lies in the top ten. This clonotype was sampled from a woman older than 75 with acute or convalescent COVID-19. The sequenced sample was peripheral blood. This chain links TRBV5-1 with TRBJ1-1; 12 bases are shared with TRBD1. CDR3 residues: CASSLGGQGAAAFF. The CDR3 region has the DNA TGCGCCAGCAGCCTTGGGGGACAGGGGGCGGCAGCTTTCTTT.